Listed below are T cell receptor beta chains from one sample, sequenced in a study of blood T cell repertoires in COVID-19. Sequenced by immunoSEQ multiplex PCR; TCRdb stores in-frame clones only, minus some. Of hundreds of thousands of clones listed, roughly 82% are singletons. The sample consisted of peripheral blood. These TCRs come from a woman aged 65 to 85 with acute or convalescent COVID-19. The conserved cysteine and the conserved F or W are not part of the CDR3 here.

v_gene: TRBV12-5
j_gene: TRBJ1-1
CDR3aa: ASGSSGNTEAF

v_gene: TRBV9
j_gene: TRBJ2-2
CDR3aa: ASSVEQGWTGELF

v_gene: TRBV6-2/TRBV6-3
j_gene: TRBJ2-7
CDR3aa: ASSFTPGTTAYEQY

v_gene: TRBV14
j_gene: TRBJ2-7
CDR3aa: ASSFAHGTAKGSGAEQY

v_gene: TRBV6-5
j_gene: TRBJ1-4
CDR3aa: ASSYGGQINEKLF

v_gene: TRBV30
j_gene: TRBJ1-6
CDR3aa: AWTRQLDSPLH

v_gene: TRBV28
j_gene: TRBJ1-2
CDR3aa: ASNARGSDSYGYT

v_gene: TRBV12-3/TRBV12-4
j_gene: TRBJ1-1
CDR3aa: ASSFLRDTEAF

v_gene: TRBV5-6
j_gene: TRBJ1-2
CDR3aa: ASSLRQGGYGYT

v_gene: TRBV27
j_gene: TRBJ1-1
CDR3aa: ASFARGKAF

v_gene: TRBV18
j_gene: TRBJ2-3
CDR3aa: ASSPDSGGTQY

v_gene: TRBV28
j_gene: TRBJ2-7
CDR3aa: ASRLGTATYEQY

v_gene: TRBV9
j_gene: TRBJ1-4
CDR3aa: ASSKGQSNEKLF

v_gene: TRBV10-3
j_gene: TRBJ1-2
CDR3aa: AISESGTSGGDGYT

v_gene: TRBV18
j_gene: TRBJ1-1
CDR3aa: ASSRRLHVGNTEAF

v_gene: TRBV5-1
j_gene: TRBJ2-7
CDR3aa: ASSLPRGGAGHEQY

v_gene: TRBV28
j_gene: TRBJ2-1
CDR3aa: ASSLPVPGKWQF

v_gene: TRBV7-2
j_gene: TRBJ2-2
CDR3aa: ASSSTGLNTGELF

v_gene: TRBV5-1
j_gene: TRBJ2-3
CDR3aa: ASSPGERGGRSTDTQY

v_gene: TRBV14
j_gene: TRBJ1-6
CDR3aa: ASSLANSPLH

v_gene: TRBV27
j_gene: TRBJ1-2
CDR3aa: ASSYRADWGYT

v_gene: TRBV30
j_gene: TRBJ2-1
CDR3aa: AWSTGTYNEQF

v_gene: TRBV24-1
j_gene: TRBJ1-2
CDR3aa: ATSGSNRGALGYT

v_gene: TRBV5-6
j_gene: TRBJ1-4
CDR3aa: ASSLAKQGVSEKLF

v_gene: TRBV5-4
j_gene: TRBJ2-5
CDR3aa: ASSQRTSGGAEETQY

v_gene: TRBV6-1
j_gene: TRBJ2-3
CDR3aa: ASSERTGSDTQY

v_gene: TRBV14
j_gene: TRBJ1-3
CDR3aa: ASSPHRSGSGNTIY

v_gene: TRBV19
j_gene: TRBJ1-5
CDR3aa: ASRDDRGNQPQH

v_gene: TRBV5-6
j_gene: TRBJ1-1
CDR3aa: ASSPLGREMMNTEAF

v_gene: TRBV7-9
j_gene: TRBJ1-1
CDR3aa: ASSLMGGLNTEAF

v_gene: TRBV7-2
j_gene: TRBJ1-2
CDR3aa: ASSFLTDYGYT

v_gene: TRBV7-2
j_gene: TRBJ2-5
CDR3aa: ASSLDRGRQETQY